Below, 27 T cell receptor beta chains from the same sample are listed, as sequenced in a study of technical replicates of blood from several donors. The protocol was immunoSEQ multiplex PCR, while the TCRdb copy is restricted to in-frame clones and leaves out a portion. The sample lists nearly 80,000 clones, more than 85% occurring once. The sequenced sample consisted of T cells isolated from PBMCs. The source of these receptors is a human donor in good health.

J is TRBJ1-2 and V is TRBV7-9; D is ambiguous. Germline CDR1 and CDR2: SEHNR and FQNEAQ (reference sequence). This CDR3 region has 12 residues. V dropped 2 bases and J dropped 6 bases, with 7 bases sitting between them. The CDR3 region is CASSLSGDGYTF. As DNA, the CDR3 is TGTGCCAGCAGCTTATCGGGAGATGGCTACACCTTC.

The chain has TRBV30 and TRBJ2-4, with 7 bases aligning to TRBD1. Germline values: CDR1 GTSNPN, CDR2 SVGIG (reference sequence). The CDR3 contains 15 residues. The V gene end was trimmed by 3 bases and the J gene end by 1 base; junction bases not matched to a gene: 6. CDR3 region: CAWSQGVGAKNIQYF. DNA for the CDR3: TGTGCCTGGAGCCAGGGGGTGGGGGCCAAAAACATTCAGTACTTC.

This sequence joins TRBV5-1 and TRBJ2-3, with 7 positions matching TRBD2. J lost 0 bases, V lost 0 bases, and 7 bases had no gene match. The CDR3 covers 17 residues. CDR1 SGHRS and CDR2 YFSETQ come from the germline V gene. The CDR3 nucleotides read TGCGCCAGCAGCTTGGTTGGGACTATTGGGAGCACAGATACGCAGTATTTT. Translating gives CASSLVGTIGSTDTQYF.

This clone was counted a few times. The chain has TRBV7-9 and TRBJ1-1, with a weak D call TRBD1 (5 bases). The CDR3 runs 15 residues. Germline loops: CDR1 SEHNR, CDR2 FQNEAQ (reference sequence). V was pared by 1 base and J by 3 bases, with 12 bases between. The CDR3 is CASSLDRGGDTEAFF. The DNA of the CDR3 is TGTGCCAGCAGCTTAGATCGTGGAGGGGACACTGAAGCTTTCTTT.

This chain uses TRBV29-1 with TRBJ1-2; D is possibly TRBD1 (5 bases). The germline gives CDR1 SQVTM, CDR2 ANQGSEA. Trimming shortened V by 4 bases and J by 7 bases, and 19 bases separated the two germline ends. The CDR3 spans 14 residues. The CDR3 region has the DNA TGCAGCGTTGGTAGTTCAGGGTTTTCTCGTGGCTACACCTTC. It specifies CSVGSSGFSRGYTF.

The chain links TRBV13 to TRBJ2-5; 7 nucleotides agree with TRBD2. The length of the CDR3 is 16 residues. Germline CDR1 and CDR2: PRHDT and FYEKMQ (reference sequence). The junction had 12 bases not matched to a gene; V was cut back by 3 bases and J by 5 bases. Written as DNA, the CDR3 is TGTGCCAGCAGCTTGGGAACTAGCGCCGGGTCGGAGACCCAGTACTTC. Translating gives CASSLGTSAGSETQYF.

V usage is TRBV23-1 and J usage is TRBJ2-7; 11 nucleotides line up with TRBD2. Being an ORF, TRBV23-1 has a function that is uncertain. Trimming removed 4 bases from V and 6 bases from J; junction bases left unmatched: 23. The CDR3 totals 20 residues. The DNA for the CDR3 is TGCGCCAGCAGTCCCCCCGATTCATACTTACTAGCGGGGGTCGGGTCCGAGCAGTACTTC. This encodes CASSPPDSYLLAGVGSEQYF.

This chain links TRBV18 with TRBJ1-1, with 8 positions matching TRBD1. The germline V gene encodes CDR1 KGHSH and CDR2 LQKENI. V dropped 5 bases and J dropped 2; count of bases not matched to a gene: 7. The CDR3 is 15 residues long. CDR3 DNA: TGTGCCAGCTCAATTGGGACAGGAAGAAACACTGAAGCTTTCTTT. This sequence encodes CASSIGTGRNTEAFF.

This chain links TRBV29-1 with TRBJ1-1; possibly TRBD1 for D (5 bases). V was cut by 5 bases and J by 0 bases, with 7 bases left in between. The germline CDR1 and CDR2 sequences are SQVTM and ANQGSEA. This CDR3 region has 12 residues. The CDR3 is CSVPQVNTEAFF. CDR3 coding DNA: TGCAGCGTTCCACAGGTGAACACTGAAGCTTTCTTT. Variable domain in full (rest from reference TRBV29-1 and TRBJ1-1): SAVISQKPSRDICQRGTSLTIQCQVDSQVTMMFWYRQQPGQSLTLIATANQGSEATYESGFVIDKFPISRPNLTFSTLTVSNMSPEDSSIYLCSVPQVNTEAFFGQGTRLTVV.

CDR3 nucleotide sequence: TGTGCCAGCAGTTTCGGACTAGCGGCGATCACAGATACGCAGTATTTT. Its protein is CASSFGLAAITDTQYF. This chain links TRBV27 with TRBJ2-3; TRBD2 agrees at 10 bases. Losses at the gene ends were 3 bases for V and 2 bases for J; bases not matched to a gene: 5. CDR1 and CDR2 (germline): MNHEY, SMNVEV (reference sequence). The CDR3 covers 16 residues.

The table lists this clone with a count of one. J is TRBJ2-1 and V is TRBV7-3, with TRBD2 identical over 7 bases. The trim removed 5 bases at V and 5 bases at J, leaving 6 bases unmatched. CDR3 length: 14 amino acids. CDR1 and CDR2 from the germline V gene are SGHTA and FQGTGA. The CDR3 bases are TGTGCCAGCAGCCTTGCGGGAGTCCACAATGAGCAGTTCTTC. Translation: CASSLAGVHNEQFF.

This clone has just one count. The chain combines TRBV30 with TRBJ2-1; D gene uncertain. Germline loops: CDR1 GTSNPN, CDR2 SVGIG (reference sequence). This CDR3 region has 13 residues. V dropped 3 bases and J dropped 3 bases, with 9 bases sitting between them. The CDR3 reads CAWRRNSYNEQFF. The CDR3 nucleotides are TGTGCCTGGAGAAGGAACAGCTACAATGAGCAGTTCTTC.

The chain is built from TRBV29-1 and TRBJ1-1; D gene unclear. CDR1 is SQVTM, CDR2 ANQGSEA, per germline. The ends were cut back, 3 bases at V and 1 base at J, with 15 bases in the middle. CDR3 length: 15 amino acids. The CDR3 sequence is CSVERFQTENTEAFF. The CDR3 coding sequence is TGCAGCGTTGAGCGGTTTCAGACGGAGAACACTGAAGCTTTCTTT.

This chain connects TRBV14 to TRBJ1-1, with TRBD1 matching over 7 bases. CDR3 length: 15 residues. V shed 6 bases, J shed 3 bases, and the junction held 10 bases outside the gene matches. The germline V gene encodes CDR1 SGHDN and CDR2 FVKESK. This CDR3 reads CASSLDRQSYTEAFF. The CDR3 region has the DNA TGTGCCAGCAGTCTGGACAGGCAGTCTTACACTGAAGCTTTCTTT.

The genes are TRBV7-9 and TRBJ2-5, with 7 positions matching TRBD1. The CDR3 loop spans 14 amino acids. The germline V gene encodes CDR1 SEHNR and CDR2 FQNEAQ (reference sequence). The J segment lost 3 bases and the V segment lost 2 bases, leaving 3 bases of the junction unmatched. CDR3 DNA sequence: TGTGCCAGCAGCTTATCCACAGGGGAAGAGACCCAGTACTTC. Protein sequence: CASSLSTGEETQYF.

The CDR3 sequence is CASSPPVDSSTDTQYF. CDR3 nucleotide sequence: TGTGCCAGCTCACCACCGGTAGATTCTAGCACAGATACGCAGTATTTT. The rearrangement links TRBV18 to TRBJ2-3, with unresolved D. V shed 0 bases and J shed 0 bases, with 10 bases lying between them. This CDR3 has 16 amino acids. The V gene's germline CDR1 is KGHSH and CDR2 LQKENI. The full variable domain, completed using reference TRBV18 and TRBJ2-3, is NAGVMQNPRHLVRRRGQEARLRCSPMKGHSHVYWYRQLPEEGLKFMVYLQKENIIDESGMPKERFSAEFPKEGPSILRIQQVVRGDSAAYFCASSPPVDSSTDTQYFGPGTRLTVL.

This chain links TRBV7-2 with TRBJ2-7, with a tentative D call TRBD2 (5 bases). Germline V lookup: CDR1 SGHTA, CDR2 FQGNSA. V was pared by 5 bases and J by 7 bases, with 15 bases between. This CDR3 has 13 residues. The CDR3 sequence: CASSPMRVGEQYF. CDR3 nucleotide sequence: TGTGCCAGCAGCCCCATGCGGGTGGGGGAGCAGTACTTC.

This clone was counted once. The J gene is TRBJ1-5, the V gene TRBV2; D is unresolved. The CDR3 runs 12 residues. Germline V gives CDR1 SNHLY, CDR2 FYNNEI. V gave up 7 bases and J gave up 6 bases, with 10 bases separating them. DNA for the CDR3: TGTGCCAGCACGAGGGCGGGTCAGCCCCAGCATTTT. Protein: CASTRAGQPQHF.

The V and J genes are TRBV5-6 and TRBJ2-5, with 10 bases aligning to TRBD2. Per germline, CDR1 SGHDT and CDR2 YYEEEE. This CDR3 has 14 residues. V was pared by 0 bases and J by 4 bases, with 0 bases of the junction left unmatched. The CDR3 DNA is TGTGCCAGCAGCTTGGGACTAGCGGGAGAGACCCAGTACTTC. This codes for CASSLGLAGETQYF.

V is TRBV11-2 and J is TRBJ1-2, with 7 bases that match TRBD1. The V gene's germline CDR1 is SGHAT and CDR2 FQNNGV. This CDR3 has 12 amino acids. With V trimmed by 1 base and J by 10 bases, 3 bases remained unmatched. DNA of the CDR3: TGTGCCAGCAGCTTAGGGCAGGGGGACTACACCTTC. It specifies CASSLGQGDYTF. The full variable domain, completed using reference TRBV11-2 and TRBJ1-2, is EAGVAQSPRYKIIEKRQSVAFWCNPISGHATLYWYQQILGQGPKLLIQFQNNGVVDDSQLPKDRFSAERLKGVDSTLKIQPAKLEDSAVYLCASSLGQGDYTFGSGTRLTVV.

The chain recombines TRBV29-1 with TRBJ2-7, with D possibly matching TRBD1 (5 bases). CDR3 size: 12 residues. V lost 3 bases and J lost 6, with 12 bases in between. The germline V gene has CDR1 SQVTM and CDR2 ANQGSEA. This CDR3 is CSVDQGFSEQYF. The CDR3 nucleotides are TGCAGCGTTGATCAGGGTTTTAGCGAGCAGTACTTC.

This chain connects TRBV29-1 to TRBJ2-4; D is ambiguous. Germline CDR1 and CDR2: SQVTM and ANQGSEA. V shed 4 bases and J shed 1 base, with 5 bases lying between them. The CDR3 extends over 12 amino acids. This CDR3 reads CSVAGAKNIQYF. DNA for the CDR3: TGCAGCGTTGCCGGGGCCAAAAACATTCAGTACTTC.

The genes are TRBV9 and TRBJ2-1, with TRBD2 matching 10 bases. The CDR3 length is 23 residues. After removal of 3 bases from V and 7 bases from J, the junction contained 31 bases not matched to a gene. Germline assignment: CDR1 SGDLS and CDR2 YYNGEE. The CDR3 loop is CASSANRGVPTSGRANQRNEQFF. CDR3 nucleotides: TGTGCCAGCAGCGCCAACAGGGGTGTCCCGACCAGCGGGAGGGCCAATCAGAGGAATGAGCAGTTCTTC.

This chain connects TRBV27 to TRBJ2-7; D may be TRBD2 (6 bases). Germline CDR1 reads MNHEY; CDR2 reads SMNVEV (reference sequence). There are 16 residues in the CDR3. The V end was cut by 6 bases, the J end by 4 bases, with 22 bases between. The CDR3 nucleotides read TGTGCCAGCAGCCCGGGCGACCTTAGCGGCAAATACGAGCAGTACTTC. It specifies CASSPGDLSGKYEQYF.

This chain links TRBV28 with TRBJ2-1; 12 nucleotides line up with TRBD2. The ends lost 11 bases at V and 0 bases at J; junction bases unmatched: 2. The length of the CDR3 is 14 residues. The germline V gene encodes CDR1 MDHEN and CDR2 SYDVKM. The CDR3 bases are TGTGCCGCGACTAGCGGGAGCTCCTACAATGAGCAGTTCTTC. Translation: CAATSGSSYNEQFF.

This sequence joins TRBV2 and TRBJ2-3, with D maybe TRBD2 (6 bases). In germline, CDR1 is SNHLY, CDR2 FYNNEI. Trimming took 10 bases from V and 6 from J, leaving 11 bases between them. This CDR3 spans 11 amino acids. The CDR3 region has the DNA TGTGCCAAGGGGACTGCGGATACGCAGTATTTT. This gives the protein CAKGTADTQYF.

DNA of the CDR3: TGTGCCAGCAGTATACTACAGGGGACGCAGCCCCAGCATTTT. It codes for CASSILQGTQPQHF. V usage is TRBV27 and J usage is TRBJ1-5; 7 bases fit TRBD1. In germline, CDR1 is MNHEY, CDR2 SMNVEV (reference sequence). The CDR3 is 14 amino acids. V lost 5 bases and J lost 7; bases outside the gene matches: 8.